These 13 T cell receptor beta chains originate from one sample sequenced in a study of blood T cell repertoires in COVID-19. The method was immunoSEQ multiplex PCR; TCRdb's version includes in-frame clones alone and lacks a portion of them. In the table there are roughly 190,000 clones, about 86% of which are singletons. Material: peripheral blood. The receptor source for this set is a man in his thirties or forties with active or convalescent COVID-19.

This rearrangement joins TRBV21-1 to TRBJ2-6; the D call TRBD1 from the table was never checked on the DNA. TRBV21-1 is assigned pseudogene status. The CDR3 is 16 residues long. CDR3 in DNA: TGTGCCAGCAGCCTACAGGTAAGCTCTGGGGCCAACGTCCTGACTTTC. Residues: CASSLQVSSGANVLTF.

V is TRBV3-1 (or the pseudogene TRBV3-2) and J is TRBJ2-1, with 8 bases matching TRBD1. The trim removed 8 bases at V and 6 bases at J, leaving 12 bases unmatched. This CDR3 spans 15 amino acids. Germline V gene lookup returns CDR1 LGHDT and CDR2 YNNKEL (reference sequence). CDR3 DNA: TGTGCCAGCCAACCCCGGGACAGGTATCCCAATGAGCAGTTCTTC. It translates to CASQPRDRYPNEQFF.

V gene TRBV9 combines with J gene TRBJ1-1; unclear D gene. The CDR3 consists of 15 residues. The V end was cut by 2 bases, the J end by 0 bases, with 11 bases between. Germline values: CDR1 SGDLS, CDR2 YYNGEE. The CDR3 DNA reads TGTGCCAGCAGCGTTCGTCCTGGGCTGAACACTGAAGCTTTCTTT. Translation gives CASSVRPGLNTEAFF.

This clone has only one observation. The V call is TRBV6-5, the J call TRBJ2-1; 12 bases are a match to TRBD2. CDR1 and CDR2 from the germline V gene are MNHEY and SVGAGI. The CDR3 consists of 16 residues. With 2 bases clipped from V and 3 bases from J, the junction kept 2 bases outside the gene matches. Here the CDR3 DNA reads TGTGCCAGCAGTTACGGGGGACTAGCGGGCTACAATGAGCAGTTCTTC. Residues: CASSYGGLAGYNEQFF.

The rearrangement uses TRBV11-2 and TRBJ2-1; tentative D call: TRBD2 (6 bases). Looked up from germline, CDR1 is SGHAT and CDR2 is FQNNGV. The CDR3 length is 18 residues. The V end lost 4 bases, the J end lost 2 bases, and 21 bases lay between the germline ends. The CDR3 region has the DNA TGTGCCAGCAGCTCAACCGACGCGGCCGGACTAACCTACAATGAGCAGTTCTTC. It specifies CASSSTDAAGLTYNEQFF.

J is TRBJ1-6 and V is TRBV18; D is ambiguous. The germline V gene has CDR1 KGHSH and CDR2 LQKENI. Between the trimmed V and J ends, which lost 0 bases and 6 bases, there was a span of 6 bases. There are 14 residues in the CDR3. The CDR3 spells CASSPPASNSPLHF. The CDR3 DNA is TGTGCCAGCTCACCACCGGCCAGTAATTCACCCCTCCACTTT.

The rearrangement joins TRBV29-1 to TRBJ1-1; D gene uncertain. The CDR3 is 13 amino acids. V lost 6 bases, J lost 4 bases, and 15 bases lay in between. Germline V gene sequence: CDR1 SQVTM, CDR2 ANQGSEA. The CDR3 DNA is TGCAGCGTCCAAGGGAGGGTAGGCACTGAAGCTTTCTTT. Protein product: CSVQGRVGTEAFF.

This clone was counted a single time. The J gene is TRBJ1-1, the V gene TRBV9, with TRBD1 matching over 9 bases. Germline CDR1 SGDLS, CDR2 YYNGEE. The CDR3 is made up of 16 amino acids. J lost 6 bases, V lost 2 bases, and 11 bases had no gene match. CDR3 in DNA: TGTGCCAGCAGCGTCGGTATGGGGACAGGGATGTCTGAAGCTTTCTTT. Encoded protein: CASSVGMGTGMSEAFF.

This clone was seen only once. The chain joins TRBV24-1 to TRBJ1-5, with TRBD1 matching 9 bases. The V gene's germline CDR1 is KGHDR and CDR2 SFDVKD. V shed 5 bases, J shed 6 bases, and the junction held 16 bases outside the gene matches. The CDR3 loop spans 18 amino acids. The DNA of the CDR3 is TGTGCCACCAGTGGTGCAATCTCCGACAGGGGGTTCGGTCAGCCCCAGCATTTT. It codes for CATSGAISDRGFGQPQHF.

The chain uses TRBV10-1 and TRBJ2-1; D might be TRBD1 (6 bases). The CDR3 covers 16 residues. Germline-derived CDR1 and CDR2 are WNHNN and SYGVQD (reference sequence). V was clipped by 4 bases and J by 6 bases, with 19 bases between them. CDR3 loop: CASSGETGRVSNEQFF. CDR3 bases: TGCGCCAGCAGTGGTGAGACAGGCAGGGTATCCAATGAGCAGTTCTTC.

This clone was seen only once. V is TRBV6-5 and J is TRBJ1-5; D ambiguous. This CDR3 has 13 residues. Germline CDR1 MNHEY, CDR2 SVGAGI. V dropped 10 bases and J dropped 0 bases, with 10 bases sitting between them. CDR3 sequence: CATWQYSNQPQHF. The DNA for the CDR3 is TGTGCCACGTGGCAGTATAGCAATCAGCCCCAGCATTTT.

This chain joins TRBV3-1 (or the pseudogene TRBV3-2) and TRBJ1-2; perhaps TRBD1 as D (5 bases). V gave up 0 bases and J gave up 3 bases, with 17 bases separating them. The CDR3 has 17 amino acids. CDR1 is LGHDT and CDR2 is YNNKEL in the germline V gene (reference sequence). CDR3 DNA sequence: TGTGCCAGCAGCCAAGAGGGTGGGAGGGGCGGAGACTATGGCTACACCTTC. Protein sequence: CASSQEGGRGGDYGYTF.

V and J are TRBV5-6 and TRBJ2-1, with 7 positions matching TRBD1. This CDR3 spans 16 amino acids. Unmatched junction bases numbered 11, after V lost 2 bases and J lost 6 bases. CDR1 and CDR2 from the germline V gene are SGHDT and YYEEEE. CDR3 region: CASSFPPGQWANEQFF. CDR3 DNA sequence: TGTGCCAGCAGCTTCCCCCCGGGACAGTGGGCCAATGAGCAGTTCTTC.